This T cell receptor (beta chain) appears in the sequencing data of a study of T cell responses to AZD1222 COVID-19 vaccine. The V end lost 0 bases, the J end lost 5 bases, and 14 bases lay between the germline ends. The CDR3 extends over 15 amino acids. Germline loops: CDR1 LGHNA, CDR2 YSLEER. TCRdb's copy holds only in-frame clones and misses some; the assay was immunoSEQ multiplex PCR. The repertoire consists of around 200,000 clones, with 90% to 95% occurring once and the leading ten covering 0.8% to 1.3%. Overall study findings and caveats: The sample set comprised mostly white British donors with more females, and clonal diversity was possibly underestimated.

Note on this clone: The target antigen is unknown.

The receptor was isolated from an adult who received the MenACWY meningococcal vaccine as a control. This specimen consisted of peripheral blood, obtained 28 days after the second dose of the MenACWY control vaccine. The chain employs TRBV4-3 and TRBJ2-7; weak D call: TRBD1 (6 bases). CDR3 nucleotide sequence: TGCGCCAGCAGCCAAGATAGGGCAGGGGCCGACGAGCAGTACTTC. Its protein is CASSQDRAGADEQYF.